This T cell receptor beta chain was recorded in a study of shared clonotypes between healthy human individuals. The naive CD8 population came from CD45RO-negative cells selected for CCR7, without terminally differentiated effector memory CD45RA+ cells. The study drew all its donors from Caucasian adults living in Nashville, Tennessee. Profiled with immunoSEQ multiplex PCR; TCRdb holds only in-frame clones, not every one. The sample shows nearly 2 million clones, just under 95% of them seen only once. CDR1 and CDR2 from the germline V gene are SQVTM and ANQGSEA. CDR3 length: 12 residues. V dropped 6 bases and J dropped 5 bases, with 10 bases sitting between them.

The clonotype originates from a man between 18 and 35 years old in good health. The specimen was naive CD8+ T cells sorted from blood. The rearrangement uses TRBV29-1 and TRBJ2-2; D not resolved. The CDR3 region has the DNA TGCAGCGTGGCATTGGAGACCGGGGAGCTGTTTTTT. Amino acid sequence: CSVALETGELFF.